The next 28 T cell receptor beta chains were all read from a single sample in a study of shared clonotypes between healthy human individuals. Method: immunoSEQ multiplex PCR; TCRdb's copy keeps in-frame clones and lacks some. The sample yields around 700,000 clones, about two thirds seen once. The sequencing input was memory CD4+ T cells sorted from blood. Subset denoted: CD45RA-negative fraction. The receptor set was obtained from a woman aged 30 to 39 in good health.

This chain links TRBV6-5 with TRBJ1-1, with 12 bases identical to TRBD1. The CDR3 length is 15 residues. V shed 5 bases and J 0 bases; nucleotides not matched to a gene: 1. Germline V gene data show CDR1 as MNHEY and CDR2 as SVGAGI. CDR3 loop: CASSRDRGLNTEAFF. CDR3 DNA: TGTGCCAGCAGTAGGGACAGGGGGCTGAACACTGAAGCTTTCTTT.

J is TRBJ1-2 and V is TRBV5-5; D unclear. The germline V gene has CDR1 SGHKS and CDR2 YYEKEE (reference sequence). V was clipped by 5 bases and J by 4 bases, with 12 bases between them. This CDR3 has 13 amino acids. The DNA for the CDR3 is TGTGCCAGCAGTGGCGATGATCTCTATGGCTACACCTTC. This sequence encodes CASSGDDLYGYTF.

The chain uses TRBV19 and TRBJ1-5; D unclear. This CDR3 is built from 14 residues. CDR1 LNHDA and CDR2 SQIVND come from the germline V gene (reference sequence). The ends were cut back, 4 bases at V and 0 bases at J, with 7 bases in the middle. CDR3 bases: TGTGCCAGTAGTAGGACTTATAGCAATCAGCCCCAGCATTTT. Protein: CASSRTYSNQPQHF.

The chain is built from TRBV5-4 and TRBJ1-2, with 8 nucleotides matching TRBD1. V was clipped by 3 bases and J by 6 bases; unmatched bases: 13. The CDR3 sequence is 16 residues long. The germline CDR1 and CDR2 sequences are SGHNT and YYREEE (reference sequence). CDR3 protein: CASSYGTGYGLNGYTF. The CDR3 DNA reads TGTGCCAGCAGCTACGGGACAGGTTACGGACTAAATGGCTACACCTTC.

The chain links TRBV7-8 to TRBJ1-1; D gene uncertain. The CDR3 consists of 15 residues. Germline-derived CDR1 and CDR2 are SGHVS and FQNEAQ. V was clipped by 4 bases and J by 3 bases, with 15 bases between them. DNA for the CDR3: TGTGCCAGCAGCTCAGAGAGGGTATTCGACACTGAAGCTTTCTTT. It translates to CASSSERVFDTEAFF.

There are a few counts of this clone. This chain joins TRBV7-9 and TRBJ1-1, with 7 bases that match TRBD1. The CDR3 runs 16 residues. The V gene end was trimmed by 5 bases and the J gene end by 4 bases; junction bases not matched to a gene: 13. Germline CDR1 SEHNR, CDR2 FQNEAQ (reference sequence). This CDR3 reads CASSPTQGQKGTEAFF. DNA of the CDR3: TGTGCCAGCAGCCCTACCCAGGGACAGAAGGGCACTGAAGCTTTCTTT.

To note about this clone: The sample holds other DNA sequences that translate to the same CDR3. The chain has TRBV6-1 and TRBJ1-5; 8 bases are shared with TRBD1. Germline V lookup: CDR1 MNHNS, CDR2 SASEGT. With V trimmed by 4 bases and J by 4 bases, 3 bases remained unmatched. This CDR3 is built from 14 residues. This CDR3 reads CASSVQGGNQPQHF. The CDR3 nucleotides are TGTGCCAGCAGTGTACAGGGGGGTAATCAGCCCCAGCATTTT.

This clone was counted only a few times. The CDR3 sequence is CASSPGEDHETQYF. The CDR3 nucleotides are TGTGCCAGTAGTCCAGGAGAGGATCACGAGACCCAGTACTTC. The chain carries TRBV19 and TRBJ2-5; D remains unclear. The V gene's germline CDR1 is LNHDA and CDR2 SQIVND (reference sequence). V lost 5 bases to trimming and J lost 5 bases, with 15 bases between them. The CDR3 totals 14 residues.

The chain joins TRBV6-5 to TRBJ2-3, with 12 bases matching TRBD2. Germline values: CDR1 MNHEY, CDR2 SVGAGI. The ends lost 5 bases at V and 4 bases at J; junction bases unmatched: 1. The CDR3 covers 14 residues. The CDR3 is CASSLAGGADTQYF. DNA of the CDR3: TGTGCCAGCAGTCTAGCGGGAGGGGCAGATACGCAGTATTTT.

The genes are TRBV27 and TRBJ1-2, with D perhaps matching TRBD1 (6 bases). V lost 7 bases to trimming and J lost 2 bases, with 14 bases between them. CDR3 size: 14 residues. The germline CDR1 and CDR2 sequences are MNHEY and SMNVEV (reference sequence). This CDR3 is CASKETGTNYGYTF. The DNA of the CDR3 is TGTGCCAGCAAAGAAACAGGGACAAACTATGGCTACACCTTC.

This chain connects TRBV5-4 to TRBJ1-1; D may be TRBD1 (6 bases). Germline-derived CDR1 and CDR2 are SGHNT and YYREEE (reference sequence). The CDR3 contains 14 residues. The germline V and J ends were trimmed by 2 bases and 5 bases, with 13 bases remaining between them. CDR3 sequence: CASSFPDGQTEAFF. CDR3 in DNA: TGTGCCAGCAGCTTCCCGGACGGACAGACTGAAGCTTTCTTT.

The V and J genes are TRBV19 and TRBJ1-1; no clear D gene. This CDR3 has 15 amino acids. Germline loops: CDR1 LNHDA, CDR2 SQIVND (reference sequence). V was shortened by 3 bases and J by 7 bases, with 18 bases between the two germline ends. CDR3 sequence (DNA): TGTGCCAGTAGTATCATGGCGCGGGCAGCCAATGAAGCTTTCTTT. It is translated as CASSIMARAANEAFF.

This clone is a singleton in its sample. CDR3 region: CSARVGGQSVGELFF. CDR3 sequence (DNA): TGCAGCGCCAGGGTTGGAGGGCAAAGTGTCGGGGAGCTGTTTTTT. This chain uses TRBV29-1 with TRBJ2-2; TRBD2 might be the D (6 bases). Per germline, CDR1 SQVTM and CDR2 ANQGSEA. Trimming took off 7 bases at V and 7 bases at J, with 22 bases between the two ends. This CDR3 contains 15 residues.

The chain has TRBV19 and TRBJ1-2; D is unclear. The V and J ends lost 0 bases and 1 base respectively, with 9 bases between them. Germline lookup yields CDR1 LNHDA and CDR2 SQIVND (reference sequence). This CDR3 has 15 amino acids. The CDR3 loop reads CASSIDLDSNYGYTF. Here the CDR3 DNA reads TGTGCCAGTAGTATAGATCTGGATAGTAACTATGGCTACACCTTC.

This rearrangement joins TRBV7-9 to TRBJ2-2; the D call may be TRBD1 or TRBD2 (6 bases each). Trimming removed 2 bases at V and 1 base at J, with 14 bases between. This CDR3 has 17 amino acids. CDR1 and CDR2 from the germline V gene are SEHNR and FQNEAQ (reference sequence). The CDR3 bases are TGTGCCAGCAGCTTAACGAGTGGAGGGGGGAACACCGGGGAGCTGTTTTTT. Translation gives CASSLTSGGGNTGELFF.

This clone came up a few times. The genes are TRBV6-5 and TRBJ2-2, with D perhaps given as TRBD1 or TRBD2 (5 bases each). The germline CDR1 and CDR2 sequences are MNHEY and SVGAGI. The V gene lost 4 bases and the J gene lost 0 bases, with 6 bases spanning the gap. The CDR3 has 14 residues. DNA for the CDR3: TGTGCCAGCAGTTTGGGACCGAACACCGGGGAGCTGTTTTTT. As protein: CASSLGPNTGELFF.

The CDR3 nucleotides are TGTGCCAGCAGTTTATGGGCAGGGGGTAGCACAGATACGCAGTATTTT. Protein product: CASSLWAGGSTDTQYF. V usage is TRBV27 and J usage is TRBJ2-3; 7 bases are shared with TRBD1. Germline values: CDR1 MNHEY, CDR2 SMNVEV (reference sequence). Trimming at V came to 1 base and at J to 0 bases, leaving 4 bases not matched to a gene. This CDR3 region has 16 residues.

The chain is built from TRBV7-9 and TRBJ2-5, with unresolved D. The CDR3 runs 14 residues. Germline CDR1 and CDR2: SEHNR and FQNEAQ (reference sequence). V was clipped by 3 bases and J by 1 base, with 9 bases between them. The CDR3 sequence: CASSFYSLQETQYF. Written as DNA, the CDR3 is TGTGCCAGCAGCTTCTATAGTCTCCAAGAGACCCAGTACTTC.

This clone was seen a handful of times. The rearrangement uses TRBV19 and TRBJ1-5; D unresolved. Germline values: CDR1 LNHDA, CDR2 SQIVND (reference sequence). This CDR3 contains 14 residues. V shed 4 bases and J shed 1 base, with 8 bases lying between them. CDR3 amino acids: CASSTRGSNQPQHF. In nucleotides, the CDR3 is TGTGCCAGTAGTACACGAGGGAGCAATCAGCCCCAGCATTTT.

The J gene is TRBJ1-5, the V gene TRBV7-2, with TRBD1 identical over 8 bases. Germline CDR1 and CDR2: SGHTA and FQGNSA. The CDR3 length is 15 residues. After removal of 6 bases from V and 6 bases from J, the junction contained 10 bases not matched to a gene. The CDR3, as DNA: TGTGCCAGCAGTTCAGACGGACAGGGAAGTCAGCCCCAGCATTTT. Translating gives CASSSDGQGSQPQHF.

The CDR3: CASSLGRADTDTQYF. CDR3 in DNA: TGTGCCAGCAGCTTGGGCAGGGCTGACACAGATACGCAGTATTTT. This sequence joins TRBV7-2 and TRBJ2-3, with D possibly matching TRBD1 (5 bases). The V gene's germline CDR1 is SGHTA and CDR2 FQGNSA. V lost 3 bases and J 2 bases, leaving 12 bases between the germline ends. This CDR3 contains 15 residues. Full variable domain (remainder filled in from reference TRBV7-2 and TRBJ2-3): GAGVSQSPSNKVTEKGKDVELRCDPISGHTALYWYRQSLGQGLEFLIYFQGNSAPDKSGLPSDRFSAERTGGSVSTLTIQRTQQEDSAVYLCASSLGRADTDTQYFGPGTRLTVL.

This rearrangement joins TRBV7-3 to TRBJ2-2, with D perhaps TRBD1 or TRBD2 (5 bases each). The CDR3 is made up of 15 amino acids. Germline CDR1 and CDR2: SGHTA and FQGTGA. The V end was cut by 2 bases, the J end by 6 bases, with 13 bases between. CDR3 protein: CASSLERGPPGELFF. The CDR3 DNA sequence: TGTGCCAGCAGCTTAGAACGGGGCCCCCCCGGGGAGCTGTTTTTT.

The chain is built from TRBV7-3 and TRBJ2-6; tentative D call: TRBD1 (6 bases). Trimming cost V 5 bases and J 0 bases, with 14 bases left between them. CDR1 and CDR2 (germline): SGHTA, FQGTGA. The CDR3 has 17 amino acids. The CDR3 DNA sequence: TGTGCCAGCAGCCAAGGGGGAGCAATCTCTGGGGCCAACGTCCTGACTTTC. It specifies CASSQGGAISGANVLTF.

In nucleotides, the CDR3 is TGTGCCAGCAGTAAGTTCTACGAGCAGTACTTC. Amino acid sequence: CASSKFYEQYF. The chain carries TRBV28 and TRBJ2-7; D call uncertain. Germline V gene lookup returns CDR1 MDHEN and CDR2 SYDVKM. The CDR3 is 11 residues long. V gave up 5 bases and J gave up 3 bases, with 5 bases separating them.

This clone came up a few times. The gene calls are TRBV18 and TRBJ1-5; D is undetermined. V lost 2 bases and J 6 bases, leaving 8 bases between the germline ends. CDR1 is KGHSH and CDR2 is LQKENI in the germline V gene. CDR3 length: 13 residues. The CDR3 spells CASSPEKGQPQHF. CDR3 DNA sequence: TGTGCCAGCTCACCAGAGAAGGGTCAGCCCCAGCATTTT.

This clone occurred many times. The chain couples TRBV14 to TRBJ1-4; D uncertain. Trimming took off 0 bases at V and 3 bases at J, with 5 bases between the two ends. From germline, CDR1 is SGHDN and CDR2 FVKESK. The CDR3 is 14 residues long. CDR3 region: CASSQDYSNEKLFF. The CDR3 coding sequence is TGTGCCAGCAGCCAAGATTACTCTAATGAAAAACTGTTTTTT.

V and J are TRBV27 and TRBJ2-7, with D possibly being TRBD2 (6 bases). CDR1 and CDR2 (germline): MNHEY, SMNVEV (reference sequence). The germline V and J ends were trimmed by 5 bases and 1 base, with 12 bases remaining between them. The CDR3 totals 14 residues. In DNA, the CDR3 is TGTGCCAGCAGTGCCCGAGGAGGGTCCTACGAGCAGTACTTC. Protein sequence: CASSARGGSYEQYF.

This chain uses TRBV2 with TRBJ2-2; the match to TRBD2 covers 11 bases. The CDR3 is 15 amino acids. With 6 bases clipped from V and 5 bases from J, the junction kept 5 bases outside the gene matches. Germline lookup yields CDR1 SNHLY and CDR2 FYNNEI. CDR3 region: CASRRLAGRTGELFF. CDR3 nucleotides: TGTGCCAGCAGGCGACTAGCGGGACGAACCGGGGAGCTGTTTTTT.